The clone carrying this T cell receptor (beta chain) has a count of ten or more. The target antigen is unknown. This record belongs to a study of identical twins. Study-wide results and caveats: Excess sharing by twins proved weaker in beta out-of-frame sequences. Carriage of fewer insertions was seen in abundant cord blood beta clonotypes, whereas memory repertoires showed none. Conclusions leaned on cross-sectional statistical analysis and did not track the same donors over time.

V trimming: 3 bases; J trimming: 5 bases; junction bases outside the gene matches: 9. Germline values: CDR1 SEHNR, CDR2 FQNEAQ (reference sequence). The CDR3 is 16 amino acids. Using its own MiXCR run on the 5' RACE reads, TCRdb lists one record per CDR3 protein. The table shows about 720,000 distinct CDR3 sequences, with 8.5% to 9.5% occurring only once. Everyone who donated was a healthy Caucasian. This sample also appeared in a second study, on yellow fever vaccine responses in identical twins.

Sequencing was performed on PBMCs. This TCR was sampled from a woman aged 18-35 years in good health. The V call is TRBV7-9, the J call TRBJ2-5, with 10 bases fitting TRBD1. The CDR3 sequence is CASSFHRTGGGETQYF. The CDR3 DNA reads as TGTGCCAGCAGCTTCCACCGGACAGGGGGAGGTGAGACCCAGTACTTC.